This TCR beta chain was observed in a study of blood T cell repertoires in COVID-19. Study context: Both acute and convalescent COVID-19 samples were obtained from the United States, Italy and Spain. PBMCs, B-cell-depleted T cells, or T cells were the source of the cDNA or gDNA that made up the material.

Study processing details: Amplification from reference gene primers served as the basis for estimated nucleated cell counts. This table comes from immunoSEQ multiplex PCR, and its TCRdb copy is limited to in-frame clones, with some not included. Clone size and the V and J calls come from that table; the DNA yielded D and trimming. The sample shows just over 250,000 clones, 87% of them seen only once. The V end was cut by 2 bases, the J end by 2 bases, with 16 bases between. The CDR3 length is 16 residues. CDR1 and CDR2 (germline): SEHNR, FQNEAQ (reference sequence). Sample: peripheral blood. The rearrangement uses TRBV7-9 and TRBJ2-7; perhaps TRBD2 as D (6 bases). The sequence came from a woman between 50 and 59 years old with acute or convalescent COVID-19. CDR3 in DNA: TGTGCCAGCAGCTTACGGGATAGCGGCGGTACCTACGAGCAGTACTTC. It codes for CASSLRDSGGTYEQYF.